Sequencing of this T cell receptor (beta chain) was carried out in a study of blood T cells in healthy people across ages. Germline assignment: CDR1 MNHEY and CDR2 SVGEGT. The CDR3 sequence is 14 residues long. Total RNA extraction produced at least 5.5 micrograms (per sample) for the study. Together with a sample-barcoded 5' primer, a J-beta primer mix was included in a second PCR lasting roughly 6 to 12 cycles. Each sample provided no less than 2.5 million CDR3-containing paired-end reads. TCRdb re-analysed the 5' RACE reads in MiXCR, keeping a single row per CDR3 protein. Here the sample spans more than 600,000 distinct CDR3 sequences, roughly 25% being singletons. Notes on the study in general: Donors of long life had a larger count of naive CD4+ cells and greater diversity than aged donors.

This clonotype was detected only a few times. Its matching antigen is unknown. Germline and junction disagree at one end, which may indicate a read error. The same specimen was also included in a second study, on T cells of mothers and their children.

The chain is built from TRBV6-2 or TRBV6-3 and TRBJ1-1, with D tentatively TRBD1 (5 bases). This TCR was sampled from a boy aged 10-17 years in good health. The sequenced material came from blood. The CDR3, as DNA: TGTGCCAGCAGTTACCCGGGGACGCACACTGGAGCTTTCTTT. Its translation is CASSYPGTHTGAFF.